This section outlines one TCR beta chain sequence together with its context. Its specificity is unknown. This record comes from a study of T cells in Graves' hyperthyroidism and ophthalmopathy. Amplification of TCR beta CDR3 regions was performed using RNA transcripts as template. Carried out on the TCR CDR3, a first-round RT-PCR used the HTBI primer set. A single record per CDR3 protein comes from TCRdb applying MiXCR to the multiplex PCR reads. The table has about 500,000 distinct CDR3 sequences, around 14% seen once. The CDR3 covers 10 residues. V gave up 4 bases and J gave up 5 bases, with 5 bases separating them. Germline CDR1 reads SQVTM; CDR2 reads ANQGSEA. Study outcomes and limitations: The blood repertoire included most of the expanded thyroid clonotypes above 0.001.

The gene calls are TRBV29-1 and TRBJ2-5, with D unresolved. This receptor was identified in a woman aged 18-29 years with Graves' hyperthyroidism. Sequencing was done on a sample of blood. CDR3 sequence reads: CSVGAETQYF. Here the CDR3 DNA reads TGCAGCGTTGGTGCCGAGACCCAGTACTTC.